Below, 7 T cell receptor beta chains from the same sample are listed, as sequenced in a study of T cell repertoires in cytomegalovirus infection. TCRdb recomputed calls from the reads with MiXCR, one row per CDR3 protein. Altogether 270,000 or so distinct CDR3 sequences are present, approximately 17% being singletons, with the ten largest covering 40% to 55%. Sequencing was carried out using CD8+ T cells from PBMCs. These receptors all come from a human donor in good health (CMV status not recorded). Some clones in this sample may be carry-over from other donors' samples.

This clonotype has a handful of counts. The rearrangement joins TRBV14 to TRBJ2-1; D gene ambiguous. CDR1 and CDR2 (germline): SGHDN, FVKESK. The CDR3 has 16 amino acids. The V and J ends lost 0 bases and 9 bases respectively, with 18 bases between them. CDR3 region: CASSQDFYSRNSEQFF. In nucleotides, the CDR3 is TGTGCCAGCAGCCAAGATTTTTATTCACGGAACAGTGAGCAGTTCTTC.

This clonotype was seen a handful of times. As DNA, the CDR3 is TGTGCCAGCAGCGCACGACAGGGGAAATTCTCCTACAATGAGCAGTTCTTC. This sequence encodes CASSARQGKFSYNEQFF. The chain carries TRBV7-9 and TRBJ2-1, with 8 positions matching TRBD1. V shed 5 bases, J shed 0 bases, and the junction held 9 bases outside the gene matches. Germline CDR1 is SEHNR and CDR2 is FQNEAQ (reference sequence). The CDR3 totals 17 residues.

This clonotype was recorded a few times. This sequence joins TRBV5-1 and TRBJ1-4; weak D call: TRBD1 (6 bases). The germline CDR1 and CDR2 sequences are SGHRS and YFSETQ. This CDR3 is 16 amino acids long. The ends were cut back, 0 bases at V and 8 bases at J, with 17 bases in the middle. The CDR3 sequence is CASSLGLQGREEKLFF. The CDR3 DNA is TGCGCCAGCAGCTTGGGATTACAGGGTCGGGAAGAAAAACTGTTTTTT.

The V call is TRBV5-1, the J call TRBJ1-2; D call uncertain. Trimming took 6 bases from V and 4 from J, leaving 16 bases between them. The CDR3 contains 14 residues. CDR1 is SGHRS and CDR2 is YFSETQ in the germline V gene. CDR3 sequence reads: CASKPTGGVYGYTF. The CDR3 nucleotides read TGCGCCAGCAAACCGACCGGCGGAGTCTATGGCTACACCTTC.

This clonotype appeared a few times. The chain recombines TRBV4-1 with TRBJ2-1; D is tentatively TRBD1 or TRBD2 (6 bases each). The V and J ends lost 1 base and 8 bases respectively, with 12 bases between them. The CDR3 sequence is 14 residues long. Germline loops: CDR1 MGHRA, CDR2 YSYEKL. CDR3 sequence: CASSQVEGGDEQFF. CDR3 coding DNA: TGCGCCAGCAGCCAAGTTGAGGGGGGCGATGAGCAGTTCTTC.

A few counts support this clonotype. The chain links TRBV5-6 to TRBJ2-7; 8 positions match TRBD1. Germline CDR1 reads SGHDT; CDR2 reads YYEEEE. This CDR3 region has 14 residues. With 5 bases clipped from V and 2 bases from J, the junction kept 6 bases outside the gene matches. The CDR3 region has the DNA TGTGCCAGCAGTGACGGGACAGGAACCTACGAGCAGTACTTC. Translated: CASSDGTGTYEQYF.

Ten or more counts support this clonotype. This chain connects TRBV28 to TRBJ1-1; TRBD1 might be the D (6 bases). The V and J ends lost 6 bases and 2 bases respectively, with 10 bases between them. The CDR3 is 13 residues long. Looked up from germline, CDR1 is MDHEN and CDR2 is SYDVKM. The DNA of the CDR3 is TGTGCCAGCAGGCCGACAGGAAACACTGAAGCTTTCTTT. This codes for CASRPTGNTEAFF.